What follows are 23 T cell receptor beta chains derived from one specimen sequenced in a study of T cell changes during pregnancy in multiple sclerosis. Data came from immunoSEQ multiplex PCR; TCRdb stores just in-frame clones and leaves some out. The repertoire has about 40,000 clones, 92% of them found once; the top ten carry 0.75% to 0.85%. The sample here was CD4+ T cells from peripheral blood mononuclear cells, taken before pregnancy. The origin of the receptors is a female donor with multiple sclerosis, enrolled in a pregnancy study.

This clone appeared a single time. V and J are TRBV20-1 and TRBJ2-3; perhaps TRBD2 as D (6 bases). The V end was cut by 6 bases, the J end by 5 bases, with 6 bases between. Germline V gene sequence: CDR1 DFQATT, CDR2 SNEGSKA (reference sequence). This CDR3 is built from 10 residues. CDR3 amino acids: CSAGGDTQYF. CDR3 bases: TGCAGTGCCGGGGGAGATACGCAGTATTTT.

This sequence joins TRBV6-5 and TRBJ1-2; 7 bases agree with TRBD1. The CDR3 totals 15 residues. V was pared by 0 bases and J by 0 bases, with 1 base of the junction left unmatched. Germline assignment: CDR1 MNHEY and CDR2 SVGAGI. The CDR3 spells CASSYSDRPNYGYTF. In DNA, the CDR3 is TGTGCCAGCAGTTACTCGGACAGGCCTAACTATGGCTACACCTTC.

The genes are TRBV6-5 and TRBJ1-2; D gene ambiguous. V dropped 4 bases and J dropped 4 bases, with 16 bases sitting between them. Germline values: CDR1 MNHEY, CDR2 SVGAGI. The CDR3 totals 15 residues. CDR3 residues: CASSSRMESGYGYTF. For the CDR3, the DNA is TGTGCCAGCAGTTCCCGAATGGAGTCGGGCTATGGCTACACCTTC.

V gene TRBV7-3 combines with J gene TRBJ2-3; 15 bases match TRBD2. The CDR3 covers 17 residues. Germline CDR1 is SGHTA and CDR2 is FQGTGA. V dropped 0 bases and J dropped 8; count of bases not matched to a gene: 6. CDR3: CASSLTGLAGGPGTQYF. Here the CDR3 DNA reads TGTGCCAGCAGCTTAACCGGACTAGCGGGAGGGCCTGGTACGCAGTATTTT.

V gene TRBV4-2 combines with J gene TRBJ2-3; D gene ambiguous. The CDR3 contains 13 residues. V was shortened by 0 bases and J by 3 bases, with 4 bases between the two germline ends. Germline CDR1 reads LGHNA; CDR2 reads YNFKEQ. DNA for the CDR3: TGTGCCAGCAGCCAAGATCGGACAGATACGCAGTATTTT. Translation: CASSQDRTDTQYF.

This sequence joins TRBV29-1 and TRBJ1-6; weak D call: TRBD1 (6 bases). The CDR3 runs 13 residues. V lost 6 bases and J 5 bases, leaving 11 bases between the germline ends. Germline V CDR1 and CDR2: SQVTM, ANQGSEA. CDR3 bases: TGCAGCGTCAGACAGGCCCATAATTCACCCCTCCACTTT. Amino acid sequence: CSVRQAHNSPLHF.

V and J are TRBV7-9 and TRBJ2-5, with D possibly TRBD1 on 5 matching bases. The CDR3 is 12 residues long. The germline V gene encodes CDR1 SEHNR and CDR2 FQNEAQ (reference sequence). The V end was cut by 3 bases, the J end by 7 bases, with 9 bases between. CDR3 sequence (DNA): TGTGCCAGCAGCTTTCGCACAGGGACCCAGTACTTC. Amino acid sequence: CASSFRTGTQYF.

This rearrangement joins TRBV5-4 to TRBJ2-1, with D perhaps matching TRBD1 (5 bases). Germline assignment: CDR1 SGHNT and CDR2 YYREEE (reference sequence). V was pared by 4 bases and J by 5 bases, with 19 bases between. The CDR3 contains 16 residues. CDR3: CASSPGGGHLNNEQFF. The CDR3 coding sequence is TGTGCCAGCAGCCCCGGTGGCGGACACCTTAACAATGAGCAGTTCTTC.

J is TRBJ2-5 and V is TRBV29-1; TRBD1 is a possible D gene (6 bases). The V gene's germline CDR1 is SQVTM and CDR2 ANQGSEA. The CDR3 spans 13 residues. V was trimmed by 4 bases and J by 4 bases, leaving 13 bases between them. Here the CDR3 reads CSVVGGKGETQYF. CDR3 in DNA: TGCAGCGTTGTAGGGGGAAAGGGAGAGACCCAGTACTTC.

The DNA for the CDR3 is TGTGCCAGCAGCTTAAGTAGGACAGGCGTTGCTGAAGCTTTCTTT. It is translated as CASSLSRTGVAEAFF. The gene calls are TRBV7-2 and TRBJ1-1; TRBD1 matches at 7 bases. V shed 2 bases and J 6 bases; nucleotides not matched to a gene: 9. The CDR3 contains 15 residues. Germline-derived CDR1 and CDR2 are SGHTA and FQGNSA. The full variable domain, with the rest looked up from reference TRBV7-2 and TRBJ1-1, is GAGVSQSPSNKVTEKGKDVELRCDPISGHTALYWYRQSLGQGLEFLIYFQGNSAPDKSGLPSDRFSAERTGGSVSTLTIQRTQQEDSAVYLCASSLSRTGVAEAFFGQGTRLTVV.

The chain recombines TRBV4-1 with TRBJ2-7; D possibly corresponds to TRBD2 (5 bases). Trimming stripped 0 bases from V and 6 bases from J, with 12 bases between. The CDR3 totals 14 residues. From germline, CDR1 is MGHRA and CDR2 YSYEKL. The CDR3 DNA is TGCGCCAGCAGCCAAGATCCCGGGGTAGGCGAGCAGTACTTC. Protein product: CASSQDPGVGEQYF.

The CDR3 sequence: CATKDRLNTGELFF. DNA for the CDR3: TGTGCCACCAAGGACAGACTGAACACCGGGGAGCTGTTTTTT. The V and J genes are TRBV15 and TRBJ2-2; D may be TRBD1 (6 bases). This CDR3 spans 14 amino acids. Germline assignment: CDR1 LNHNV and CDR2 YYDKDF (reference sequence). V was pared by 7 bases and J by 1 base, with 10 bases between.

This chain connects TRBV2 to TRBJ1-5, with a possible D match to TRBD1 (5 bases). Germline V CDR1 and CDR2: SNHLY, FYNNEI. CDR3 size: 15 residues. Trimming took 11 bases from V and 3 from J, leaving 20 bases between them. CDR3 residues: CAAHDGGADNQPQHF. Here the CDR3 DNA reads TGTGCCGCCCATGATGGTGGGGCCGACAATCAGCCCCAGCATTTT.

The chain recombines TRBV11-1 with TRBJ1-1; TRBD1 agrees at 7 bases. V was clipped by 2 bases and J by 7 bases; unmatched bases: 10. Germline CDR1 SGHAT, CDR2 FQDESV (reference sequence). This CDR3 comprises 15 residues. CDR3 nucleotide sequence: TGTGCCAGCAGCTTATTAGGGGGCGCTCGGATTGAAGCTTTCTTT. Translation gives CASSLLGGARIEAFF.

This chain uses TRBV6-5 with TRBJ1-2; TRBD1 agrees at 10 bases. The germline CDR1 and CDR2 sequences are MNHEY and SVGAGI. The V segment lost 5 bases and the J segment 7 bases; nucleotides outside the gene matches: 7. The CDR3 spans 14 residues. CDR3 in amino acids: CASSNGQGVSGYTF. The CDR3 DNA sequence: TGTGCCAGCAGTAATGGACAGGGGGTATCTGGCTACACCTTC.

This chain connects TRBV21-1 to TRBJ1-5. TRBV21-1 is a pseudogene. There are 13 residues in the CDR3. The CDR3 nucleotides read TGTGCCAGCAGCCCCTTGAGAGGGAAGCCCCAGCATTTT. Translating it yields CASSPLRGKPQHF.

CDR3 sequence: CASSLGGNYGYTF. The CDR3 DNA reads TGTGCCAGCAGTTTGGGGGGAAACTATGGCTACACCTTC. J is TRBJ1-2 and V is TRBV28; weak D call: TRBD1 (5 bases). In germline, CDR1 is MDHEN, CDR2 SYDVKM. The CDR3 runs 13 residues. Trimming removed 3 bases at V and 2 bases at J, with 7 bases between.

The chain carries TRBV6-5 and TRBJ2-7; weak D call: TRBD1 (6 bases). V lost 2 bases and J lost 2, with 10 bases in between. Germline V gene sequence: CDR1 MNHEY, CDR2 SVGAGI. This CDR3 has 14 residues. The CDR3, as DNA: TGTGCCAGCAGTTACAAGCGGACAGCCTACGAGCAGTACTTC. It encodes CASSYKRTAYEQYF.

The J gene is TRBJ2-5, the V gene TRBV27; 10 nucleotides agree with TRBD2. The CDR3 length is 16 residues. V was pared by 6 bases and J by 5 bases, with 12 bases of the junction left unmatched. Germline CDR1 is MNHEY and CDR2 is SMNVEV (reference sequence). The DNA for the CDR3 is TGTGCCAGCAGCCCAAGGGCTAGCGGGAGTGGGGAGACCCAGTACTTC. Translation gives CASSPRASGSGETQYF.

The chain joins TRBV18 to TRBJ1-1, with TRBD1 matching over 7 bases. The CDR3 is 14 residues long. Germline loops: CDR1 KGHSH, CDR2 LQKENI. The J segment lost 5 bases and the V segment lost 7 bases, leaving 10 bases of the junction unmatched. The DNA for the CDR3 is TGTGCCAGCTTCTACAGGGGTAGGGGGACTGAAGCTTTCTTT. Amino acid sequence: CASFYRGRGTEAFF. Based on the CDR3 plus reference TRBV18 and TRBJ1-1, the full variable domain is NAGVMQNPRHLVRRRGQEARLRCSPMKGHSHVYWYRQLPEEGLKFMVYLQKENIIDESGMPKERFSAEFPKEGPSILRIQQVVRGDSAAYFCASFYRGRGTEAFFGQGTRLTVV.

The chain uses TRBV28 and TRBJ2-1; 10 nucleotides match TRBD2. Germline CDR1 MDHEN, CDR2 SYDVKM. Trimming removed 5 bases from V and 10 bases from J; junction bases left unmatched: 14. The CDR3 runs to 16 residues. CDR3 protein: CASSLATSGALLEQFF. The DNA of the CDR3 is TGTGCCAGCAGTCTCGCTACTAGCGGGGCCCTTCTAGAGCAGTTCTTC.

This clone was recorded only once. The chain combines TRBV9 with TRBJ2-5, with D tentatively TRBD2 (5 bases). The germline V gene encodes CDR1 SGDLS and CDR2 YYNGEE. V was clipped by 0 bases and J by 4 bases, with 10 bases between them. The CDR3 length is 14 residues. The CDR3 DNA reads as TGTGCCAGCAGCGTAGGGTCTGCGGGAGAGACCCAGTACTTC. It is translated as CASSVGSAGETQYF.

This chain links TRBV7-9 with TRBJ1-4, with D hard to call. Germline lookup yields CDR1 SEHNR and CDR2 FQNEAQ (reference sequence). Trimming removed 2 bases from V and 1 base from J, with 11 bases in between. This CDR3 has 16 residues. CDR3 in DNA: TGTGCCAGCAGCTTATCCAGGTCATTAACTAATGAAAAACTGTTTTTT. It specifies CASSLSRSLTNEKLFF.